These T cell receptor beta chains were read from a single sample in a study of OX40 agonist ivuxolimab in advanced cancers. Clones were sequenced by immunoSEQ multiplex PCR, and TCRdb holds only the in-frame ones, with some missing. The sample records 35,000 to 40,000 clones, around 82% being singletons. The sequencing used CD4+ or CD8+ T cells sorted from blood, collected in a trial of the OX40 agonist ivuxolimab. All receptors derive from an adult with an advanced solid tumor such as melanoma, head and neck, liver or kidney cancer. Both conserved end residues are trimmed from each CDR3. Each record gives: J gene, V gene, CDR3 protein.

J: TRBJ1-1; V: TRBV7-9; CDR3: ASSIMNTEAF
J: TRBJ2-2; V: TRBV5-1; CDR3: ASSLAAKPSNTGELF
J: TRBJ2-7; V: TRBV18; CDR3: ASSGGLAGASEQY
J: TRBJ2-1; V: TRBV11-2; CDR3: ASSFFRLDEQF
J: TRBJ1-1; V: TRBV5-6; CDR3: ASSLGPSGNTGAF
J: TRBJ2-7; V: TRBV4-3; CDR3: ASSQVSVGTGSEQY
J: TRBJ1-2; V: TRBV7-9; CDR3: ASSLETGYGYT
J: TRBJ2-7; V: TRBV25-1; CDR3: ASSDGTGTNYEQY
J: TRBJ2-1; V: TRBV19; CDR3: ASSIGLGQAYNEQF
J: TRBJ1-5; V: TRBV2; CDR3: ASSEWDRYQPQH
J: TRBJ1-1; V: TRBV20-1; CDR3: SATGTVEAF
J: TRBJ1-6; V: TRBV4-3; CDR3: ASSQARGRNSPLH
J: TRBJ1-6; V: TRBV5-6; CDR3: ASSLGTPGSPLH
J: TRBJ2-7; V: TRBV7-8; CDR3: ASRTFSGRGYEQY
J: TRBJ2-7; V: TRBV21-1; CDR3: ASSKGYYEQY
J: TRBJ2-1; V: TRBV9; CDR3: ASSVDSGRAFNEQF
J: TRBJ2-7; V: TRBV7-8; CDR3: ASSFLSGLSSYEQY
J: TRBJ1-5; V: TRBV9; CDR3: ASSVGPFSNQPQH
J: TRBJ2-1; V: TRBV28; CDR3: ASSLSGLAGSYNEQF
J: TRBJ2-1; V: TRBV29-1; CDR3: IIALYNEQF
J: TRBJ1-5; V: TRBV18; CDR3: ASSPTSSVNQPQH
J: TRBJ1-1; V: TRBV7-9; CDR3: ASSLGSQPTEAF
J: TRBJ1-2; V: TRBV6-5; CDR3: ASTPDWGGTGYT
J: TRBJ1-2; V: TRBV11-2; CDR3: ASSLRTVNYGYT
J: TRBJ2-7; V: TRBV4-1; CDR3: ASSQPRGGLEQY
J: TRBJ1-1; V: TRBV27; CDR3: ASMVGMNTEAF
J: TRBJ2-7; V: TRBV5-1; CDR3: ASSLGLAASYEQY
J: TRBJ2-1; V: TRBV19; CDR3: ASTRTTYNEQF
J: TRBJ2-3; V: TRBV5-1; CDR3: ASSLGRGRTDTQY
J: TRBJ2-5; V: TRBV27; CDR3: ASSLSLLRGQETQY
J: TRBJ2-3; V: TRBV4-2; CDR3: ASSQVNSGRSADTQY
J: TRBJ2-3; V: TRBV15; CDR3: ATSTILGGGDTQY
J: TRBJ2-2; V: TRBV7-2; CDR3: ASSLASLAANTGELF
J: TRBJ2-7; V: TRBV5-1; CDR3: ASSLAGTSGPSYEQY
J: TRBJ2-1; V: TRBV7-6; CDR3: ASSLGVVNEQF
J: TRBJ2-7; V: TRBV5-6; CDR3: ASSLAPAPYEQY
J: TRBJ2-1; V: TRBV5-6; CDR3: ASSPGTRSYNEQF
J: TRBJ1-6; V: TRBV18; CDR3: ASSLGTARDSPLH
J: TRBJ1-1; V: TRBV4-3; CDR3: ASSRGQLNTEAF
J: TRBJ1-1; V: TRBV7-9; CDR3: ASSLSGQLGGNTEAF
J: TRBJ2-1; V: TRBV7-2; CDR3: ASSLTGGSYNEQF
J: TRBJ1-1; V: TRBV5-1; CDR3: ASSRDQNTEAF
J: TRBJ1-2; V: TRBV30; CDR3: AWSPEGGLYGYT
J: TRBJ1-1; V: TRBV7-2; CDR3: ASSTQGAFGNTEAF
J: TRBJ2-2; V: TRBV6-1; CDR3: ASSGPGMMGELF
J: TRBJ2-1; V: TRBV12-5; CDR3: ASGLVMVAGGQEQF
J: TRBJ1-1; V: TRBV7-2; CDR3: ASSLGYNTEAF
J: TRBJ2-4; V: TRBV30; CDR3: AWSLRGQENIQY
J: TRBJ2-3; V: TRBV5-1; CDR3: ASSLSTGGEPDTQY
J: TRBJ2-3; V: TRBV5-4; CDR3: ASSLQGTSTDTQY